This T cell receptor beta chain came from a study of cytomegalovirus exposure and HLA in healthy donors. Study-wide results and caveats: TCR beta V- and J-gene trimming was later associated with a missense DCLRE1C variant.

PCR primers comprised 60 Vbeta and 13 Jbeta primers. The repertoire was sequenced with immunoSEQ multiplex PCR; TCRdb's copy has only in-frame clones and lacks some. The sample lists around 190,000 clones, 79% occurring once. A remark on this clone: What it binds is not known.

V was pared by 2 bases and J by 5 bases, with 15 bases between. The CDR3 has 15 amino acids. Germline V gene lookup returns CDR1 MNHNY and CDR2 SVGAGI (reference sequence). The rearrangement joins TRBV6-6 to TRBJ2-5; D possibly corresponds to TRBD2 (6 bases). The TCR comes from a woman aged 40 to 50 in good health and CMV-seronegative. Sequenced sample: PBMCs. CDR3 sequence reads: CASSYTAGRAETQYF. The CDR3 nucleotides are TGTGCCAGCAGTTACACCGCCGGGAGAGCGGAGACCCAGTACTTC.